This entry concerns a single T cell receptor (beta chain). These data come from a study of blood T cell repertoires in COVID-19. Study in general: Samples representing acute and convalescent COVID-19 were sourced from the United States, Italy and Spain. T cells, B-cell-depleted T cells, or PBMCs supplied cDNA or gDNA.

Germline V lookup: CDR1 LNHDA, CDR2 SQIVND (reference sequence). Trimming at V came to 7 bases and at J to 4 bases, leaving 9 bases not matched to a gene. The CDR3 runs 15 residues. In the original analysis: How many nucleated cells were present was estimated from reference gene primer amplification. Assay used: immunoSEQ multiplex PCR; TCRdb lists only in-frame clones, some missing. V, J and clone size were drawn from that table, and D and trimming were deduced from the DNA. The sample includes 150,000 to 200,000 clones, about 80% of them seen just once. This TCR was sampled from an elderly woman with acute or convalescent COVID-19. Sequenced sample: peripheral blood. V is TRBV19 and J is TRBJ2-1; 8 bases agree with TRBD2. The CDR3 DNA reads as TGTGCCAGTAAAGTGGCTACTAGCGGATACAATGAGCAGTTCTTC. Residues: CASKVATSGYNEQFF.